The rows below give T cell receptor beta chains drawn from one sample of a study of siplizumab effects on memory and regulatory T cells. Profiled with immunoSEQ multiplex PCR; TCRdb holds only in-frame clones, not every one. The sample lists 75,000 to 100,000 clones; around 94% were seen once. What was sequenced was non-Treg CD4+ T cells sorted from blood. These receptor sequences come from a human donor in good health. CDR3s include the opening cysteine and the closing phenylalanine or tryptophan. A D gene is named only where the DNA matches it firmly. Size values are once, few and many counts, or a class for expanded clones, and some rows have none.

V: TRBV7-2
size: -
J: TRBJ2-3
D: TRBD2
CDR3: CASSFLAGGGTDTQYF
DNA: TGTGCCAGCAGCTTTTTAGCGGGAGGGGGCACAGATACGCAGTATTTT

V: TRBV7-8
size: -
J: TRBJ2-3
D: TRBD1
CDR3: CASSPGQGTDTQYF
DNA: TGTGCCAGCAGCCCCGGACAGGGGACAGATACGCAGTATTTT

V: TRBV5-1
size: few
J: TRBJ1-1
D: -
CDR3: CASSSWGSRAGVNTEAFF
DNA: TGCGCCAGCAGCTCGTGGGGGAGTCGGGCAGGGGTCAACACTGAAGCTTTCTTT

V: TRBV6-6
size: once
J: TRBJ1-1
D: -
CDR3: CASRILMTSTEAFF
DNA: TGTGCCAGCAGGATTCTAATGACGAGCACTGAAGCTTTCTTT

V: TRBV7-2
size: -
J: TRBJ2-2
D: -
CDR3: CASSEGWIADLTGELFF
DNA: TGTGCCAGCAGCGAAGGGTGGATAGCGGACCTCACCGGGGAGCTGTTTTTT

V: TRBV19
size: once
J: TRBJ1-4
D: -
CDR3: CASSTGSNEKLFF
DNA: TGTGCCAGTAGTACAGGGAGTAATGAAAAACTGTTTTTT

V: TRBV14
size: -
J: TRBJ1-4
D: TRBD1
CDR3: CASSDIQGARIEKLFF
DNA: TGTGCCAGCAGCGACATACAGGGGGCGAGAATTGAAAAACTGTTTTTT

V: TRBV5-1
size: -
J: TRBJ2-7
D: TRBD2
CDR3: CASSSTGLANEQYF
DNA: TGCGCCAGCAGCTCCACGGGACTAGCGAACGAGCAGTACTTC

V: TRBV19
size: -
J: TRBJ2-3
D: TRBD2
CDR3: CASRLAGADTQYF
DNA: TGTGCCAGTAGACTAGCGGGAGCAGATACGCAGTATTTT

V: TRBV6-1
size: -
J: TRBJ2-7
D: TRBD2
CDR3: CASSGGRRYEQYF
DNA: TGTGCCAGCAGCGGCGGGAGGCGCTACGAGCAGTACTTC

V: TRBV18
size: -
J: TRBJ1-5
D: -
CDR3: CASSPPGRSNQPQHF
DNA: TGTGCCAGCTCACCTCCGGGACGGAGCAATCAGCCCCAGCATTTT

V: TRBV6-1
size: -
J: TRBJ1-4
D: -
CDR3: CASSDIGTISEKLFF
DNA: TGTGCCAGCAGTGACATCGGGACAATATCGGAAAAACTGTTTTTT

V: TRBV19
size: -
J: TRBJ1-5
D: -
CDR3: CASSPGLQPQHF
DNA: TGTGCCAGTAGTCCCGGATTACAGCCCCAGCATTTT

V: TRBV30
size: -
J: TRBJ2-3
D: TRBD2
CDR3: CAWMKREAGTQYF
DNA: TGTGCCTGGATGAAGCGGGAGGCGGGTACGCAGTATTTT

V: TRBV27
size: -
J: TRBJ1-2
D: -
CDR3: CASSLKGHYGYTF
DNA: TGTGCCAGCAGTTTAAAGGGGCACTATGGCTACACCTTC

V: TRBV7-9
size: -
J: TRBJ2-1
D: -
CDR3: CASSLATNKEGDEQFF
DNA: TGTGCCAGCAGCTTAGCGACCAATAAAGAGGGCGATGAGCAGTTCTTC

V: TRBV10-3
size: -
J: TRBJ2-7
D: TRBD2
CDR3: CAIGALLAGEYEQYF
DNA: TGTGCCATCGGGGCCCTACTAGCGGGAGAGTACGAGCAGTACTTC

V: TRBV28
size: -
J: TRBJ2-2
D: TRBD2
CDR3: CASTVNSGTAARGTGELFF
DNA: TGTGCCAGCACCGTAAATAGCGGGACGGCCGCGAGAGGCACCGGGGAGCTGTTTTTT

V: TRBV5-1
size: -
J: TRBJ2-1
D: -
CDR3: CASRPGTAYNEQFF
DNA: TGCGCCAGCCGGCCCGGGACGGCCTACAATGAGCAGTTCTTC

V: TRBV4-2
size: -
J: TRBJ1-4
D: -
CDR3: CASSQATGGFNEKLFF
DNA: TGTGCCAGCAGCCAAGCAACCGGGGGGTTTAATGAAAAACTGTTTTTT

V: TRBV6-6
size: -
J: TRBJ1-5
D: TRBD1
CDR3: CASSQGQGAFQPQHF
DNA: TGTGCCAGCAGCCAGGGACAGGGGGCATTTCAGCCCCAGCATTTT

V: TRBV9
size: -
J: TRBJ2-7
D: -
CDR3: CASSVGVSSYEQYF
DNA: TGTGCCAGCAGCGTAGGGGTCTCGTCCTACGAGCAGTACTTC

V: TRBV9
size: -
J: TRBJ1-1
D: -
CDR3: CASSSGAGTEAFF
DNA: TGTGCCAGCAGCTCCGGGGCGGGGACTGAAGCTTTCTTT

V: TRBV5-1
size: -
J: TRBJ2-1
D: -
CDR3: CASSSRSSYNEQFF
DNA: TGCGCCAGCAGCTCGAGGAGCTCCTACAATGAGCAGTTCTTC

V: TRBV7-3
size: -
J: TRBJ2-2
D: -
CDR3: CASSLNANTGELFF
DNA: TGTGCCAGCAGCTTAAATGCGAACACCGGGGAGCTGTTTTTT

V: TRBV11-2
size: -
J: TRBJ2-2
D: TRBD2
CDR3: CASSLVTGRPGGTGELFF
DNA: TGTGCCAGCAGCTTAGTCACAGGTCGGCCGGGAGGCACCGGGGAGCTGTTTTTT

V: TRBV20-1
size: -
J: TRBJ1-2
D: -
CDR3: CSARGSYGYTF
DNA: TGCAGTGCTAGGGGGTCGTATGGCTACACCTTC

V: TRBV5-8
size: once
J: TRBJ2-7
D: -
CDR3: CASSLGWGIDYEQYF
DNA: TGTGCCAGCAGCTTGGGCTGGGGAATAGACTACGAGCAGTACTTC

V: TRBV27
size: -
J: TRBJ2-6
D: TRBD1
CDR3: CASSYTRDSLSGANVLTF
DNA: TGTGCCAGCAGTTATACTCGGGACAGCCTCTCTGGGGCCAACGTCCTGACTTTC

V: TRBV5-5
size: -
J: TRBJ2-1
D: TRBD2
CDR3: CASSVPGLAGNEQFF
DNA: TGTGCCAGCAGCGTGCCGGGACTAGCGGGAAATGAGCAGTTCTTC

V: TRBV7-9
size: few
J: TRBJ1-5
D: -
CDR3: CASSEQSNQPQHF
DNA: TGTGCCAGCAGCGAGCAAAGCAATCAGCCCCAGCATTTT

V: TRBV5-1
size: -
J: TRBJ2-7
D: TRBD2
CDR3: CASRNGGGGLSSYEQYF
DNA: TGCGCCAGCAGAAACGGCGGGGGAGGCCTGAGCTCCTACGAGCAGTACTTC

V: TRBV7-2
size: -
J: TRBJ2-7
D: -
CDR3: CASSLSAGRPPEQYF
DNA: TGTGCCAGCAGCTTGAGTGCGGGCAGACCGCCAGAGCAGTACTTC

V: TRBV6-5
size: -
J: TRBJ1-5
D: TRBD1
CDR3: CASSYIRQGMPQHF
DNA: TGTGCCAGCAGTTACATCCGACAGGGGATGCCCCAGCATTTT

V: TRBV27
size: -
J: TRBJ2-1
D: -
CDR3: CASSFTLRHNEQFF
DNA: TGTGCCAGCAGTTTTACTCTACGACACAATGAGCAGTTCTTC

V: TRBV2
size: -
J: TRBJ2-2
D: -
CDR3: CASSEVGRNTGELFF
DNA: TGTGCCAGCAGTGAAGTAGGGAGGAACACCGGGGAGCTGTTTTTT

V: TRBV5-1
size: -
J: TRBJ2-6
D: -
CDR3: CASSSTRQWLSGANVLTF
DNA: TGCGCCAGCAGCTCAACCCGACAGTGGCTTTCTGGGGCCAACGTCCTGACTTTC

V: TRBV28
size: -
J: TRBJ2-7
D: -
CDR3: CASSINGLEQYF
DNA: TGTGCCAGCAGTATAAATGGGCTCGAGCAGTACTTC

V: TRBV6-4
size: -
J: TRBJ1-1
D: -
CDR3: CASSAGPDYTEAFF
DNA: TGTGCCAGCAGTGCGGGGCCCGATTACACTGAAGCTTTCTTT

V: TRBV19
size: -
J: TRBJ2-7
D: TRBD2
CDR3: CASSSARERSYEQYF
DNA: TGTGCCAGTAGTTCCGCGCGGGAGCGCTCCTACGAGCAGTACTTC

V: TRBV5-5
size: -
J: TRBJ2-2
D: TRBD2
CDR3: CASSFSSGSPAGELFF
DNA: TGTGCCAGCAGCTTCTCTAGCGGGAGTCCCGCCGGGGAGCTGTTTTTT

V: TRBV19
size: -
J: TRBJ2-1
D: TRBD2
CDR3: CASSRGGNRKSMSSYNEQFF
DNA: TGTGCCAGTAGTAGGGGGGGGAATAGGAAATCGATGAGCTCCTACAATGAGCAGTTCTTC

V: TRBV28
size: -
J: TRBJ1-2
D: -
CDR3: CASSLISGGRGYTF
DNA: TGTGCCAGCAGTTTAATAAGCGGGGGGCGAGGCTACACCTTC

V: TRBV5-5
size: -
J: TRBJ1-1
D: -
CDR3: CASSLEAGGAFF
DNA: TGTGCCAGCAGCTTGGAGGCGGGGGGAGCTTTCTTT

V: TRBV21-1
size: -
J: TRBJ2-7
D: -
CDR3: CASSPTGGDGEQYF
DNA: TGTGCCAGCAGCCCAACAGGGGGGGACGGCGAGCAGTACTTC

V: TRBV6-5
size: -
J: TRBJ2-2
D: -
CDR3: CASRVGNAGELFF
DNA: TGTGCCAGCAGAGTAGGCAACGCCGGGGAGCTGTTTTTT

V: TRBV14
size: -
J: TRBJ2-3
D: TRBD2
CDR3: CARTSGVRDTQYF
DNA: TGTGCCAGAACTAGCGGGGTAAGAGATACGCAGTATTTT

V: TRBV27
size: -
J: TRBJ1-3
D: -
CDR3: CASSDWNTIYF
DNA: TGTGCCAGCAGTGACTGGAACACCATATATTTT

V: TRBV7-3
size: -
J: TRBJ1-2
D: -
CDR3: CASSSSPAALGGYGYTF
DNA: TGTGCCAGCAGCTCGAGCCCCGCAGCCTTAGGGGGCTATGGCTACACCTTC

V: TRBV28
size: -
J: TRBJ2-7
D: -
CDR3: CASSPRRVGDEQYF
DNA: TGTGCCAGCAGTCCCCGACGGGTTGGGGACGAGCAGTACTTC